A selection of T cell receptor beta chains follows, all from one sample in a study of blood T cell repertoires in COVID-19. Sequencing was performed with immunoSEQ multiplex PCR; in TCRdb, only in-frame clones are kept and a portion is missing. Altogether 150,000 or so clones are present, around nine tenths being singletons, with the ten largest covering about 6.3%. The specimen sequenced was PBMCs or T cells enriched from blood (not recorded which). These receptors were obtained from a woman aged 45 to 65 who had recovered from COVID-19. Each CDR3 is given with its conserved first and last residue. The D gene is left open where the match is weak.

CASSIGGRPQHF,TRBV19,NA
CAWSVGRDNQPQHF,TRBV30,NA
CASSQRLLSTDTQYF,TRBV9,NA
CATQGMNTEAFF,TRBV19,NA
CASSLGLLADFTDTQYF,TRBV11-3,TRBD2
CASRDSGRWGGYTF,TRBV9,NA
CASSGLGGVNSPLHF,TRBV2,NA
CASSLAGDEKLFF,TRBV18,NA
CASSSPPTGGGDEQYF,TRBV6-5,TRBD1
CASSLTGAANEKLFF,TRBV3-1/TRBV3-2,TRBD1
CASSPQSAGGPNEQFF,TRBV18,TRBD2
CASSPTSGSHHEQYF,TRBV7-2,TRBD2
CSASSSGGRDSPLHF,TRBV20-1,TRBD1
CASSERRGQPQHF,TRBV6-1,NA
CASSARGEYNEKLFF,TRBV11-3,NA
CASSQTPDRSSETQYF,TRBV9,TRBD1
CATSARFRGATNEKLFF,TRBV15,NA
CASSTPQGNTIYF,TRBV19,NA
CASIGLNTEAFF,TRBV7-9,NA
CASRPTDRSYEQYF,TRBV11-3,NA
CASSPWTSGVSTDTQYF,TRBV7-3,TRBD2
CASSSSRNEQFF,TRBV6-5,NA
CASSLSGGASTDTQYF,TRBV7-2,NA
CASSSLVGWTVLNEQFF,TRBV11-3,NA
CASSLNTGELFF,TRBV11-3,NA
CASSFVQGSGYTF,TRBV6-2/TRBV6-3,NA
CASSQATTGGAYYEQYF,TRBV4-2,TRBD1
CASSDFRGLNYGYTF,TRBV25-1,TRBD1
CASSQTGGQNTIYF,TRBV19,TRBD1
CASTSSGEQFF,TRBV12-3/TRBV12-4,NA
CAISELLGDRGLRAFF,TRBV10-3,TRBD1
CASGGEPQHF,TRBV19,NA
CASSYTGQGAPPFF,TRBV6-5,TRBD1
CASSQDRRGGQSYGYTF,TRBV3-1/TRBV3-2,NA
CASSSQGEGQPQHF,TRBV19,TRBD1
CASSQDPGGQPQHF,TRBV4-3,TRBD1
CASSHRTESKDTQYF,TRBV14,NA
CASSKGYLETQYF,TRBV19,NA
CSASEGGLAVGEQYF,TRBV20-1,TRBD2
CASPGTSNSPLHF,TRBV2,NA
CASSPPGQLNEKLFF,TRBV18,TRBD1
CASSGRTGGQETQYF,TRBV5-5,TRBD1
CASSYTSGVSDTQYF,TRBV11-2,TRBD2
CASRRGGGSYNEQFF,TRBV14,NA
CASSQQRTTGTEQFF,TRBV4-2,TRBD1
CASSPGDGELFF,TRBV5-6,NA
CASSPTWGSGYNEQFF,TRBV7-2,NA
CASSRLAGGIYNEQFF,TRBV11-2,TRBD2
CARSLGLYGYTF,TRBV5-3,NA
CASSQGDSGNTIYF,TRBV4-1,TRBD1
CASSLNRADNSPLHF,TRBV7-3,NA
CASSHAGPDYNEQFF,TRBV11-3,NA
CASSQDGGRETQYF,TRBV3-1/TRBV3-2,NA
CASRGRGQNTGELFF,TRBV2,TRBD2